These 28 T cell receptor beta chains were sequenced from one sample in a study of T cells after yellow fever vaccination. One entry per CDR3 protein results from TCRdb running MiXCR on the 5' RACE reads. The sample carries just under 600,000 distinct CDR3 sequences, roughly 14% recorded once. The material was PBMCs, obtained on the day of the yellow fever booster vaccination. The receptors come from a man aged 25-40 years who received the YFV17D yellow fever vaccine.

This clonotype has more than one count but fewer than ten. The rearrangement joins TRBV10-2 to TRBJ1-5; possible D gene TRBD1, 6 bases. The CDR3 extends over 14 amino acids. Germline assignment: CDR1 WSHSY and CDR2 SAAADI. V was trimmed by 5 bases and J by 1 base, leaving 9 bases between them. The CDR3 loop is CASSRDKSNQPQHF. The DNA for the CDR3 is TGCGCCAGCAGTCGGGACAAAAGCAATCAGCCCCAGCATTTT.

This clonotype has at least ten counts. V usage is TRBV7-2 and J usage is TRBJ2-1, with 7 bases fitting TRBD2. Germline V gene data show CDR1 as SGHTA and CDR2 as FQGNSA. Trimming removed 2 bases from V and 8 bases from J; junction bases left unmatched: 6. This CDR3 is 14 amino acids long. CDR3 protein: CASSLMGGSDEQFF. In nucleotides, the CDR3 is TGTGCCAGCAGCTTAATGGGCGGGAGTGATGAGCAGTTCTTC.

Ten or more counts support this clonotype. Here the CDR3 reads CATSRDSTETQYF. The CDR3 DNA reads as TGTGCCACCAGCAGAGATTCAACGGAGACCCAGTACTTC. V usage is TRBV15 and J usage is TRBJ2-5; the D is unclear. The CDR3 runs to 13 residues. Trimming shortened V by 0 bases and J by 5 bases, and 7 bases separated the two germline ends. Germline CDR1 reads LNHNV; CDR2 reads YYDKDF (reference sequence).

This chain connects TRBV23-1 to TRBJ2-3, with 8 bases fitting TRBD1. TRBV23-1 is an open reading frame whose function is uncertain. This CDR3 has 17 residues. The junction had 5 bases not matched to a gene; V was cut back by 0 bases and J by 0 bases. The CDR3 nucleotides are TGCGCCAGCAGTCAATCAAGACAGGGGACTAGCACAGATACGCAGTATTTT. The encoded protein is CASSQSRQGTSTDTQYF.

This sequence joins TRBV5-1 and TRBJ2-6, with 10 bases matching TRBD1. The CDR3 length is 19 residues. With 0 bases clipped from V and 1 base from J, the junction kept 7 bases outside the gene matches. CDR1 is SGHRS, CDR2 YFSETQ, per germline. Written as DNA, the CDR3 is TGCGCCAGCAGCTTGGGAGTTTGGACAGGGGGATCTGGGGCCAACGTCCTGACTTTC. This codes for CASSLGVWTGGSGANVLTF.

The gene calls are TRBV4-2 and TRBJ2-5; tentatively, D is TRBD1 (7 bases). V was shortened by 1 base and J by 5 bases, with 11 bases between the two germline ends. The CDR3 covers 14 residues. Germline-derived CDR1 and CDR2 are LGHNA and YNFKEQ. CDR3 sequence: CASSQVRGVETQYF. The DNA for the CDR3 is TGTGCCAGCAGCCAAGTCAGGGGGGTGGAGACCCAGTACTTC.

This clonotype was seen a few times. V usage is TRBV15 and J usage is TRBJ2-7; 9 nucleotides match TRBD2. V dropped 2 bases and J dropped 3; count of bases not matched to a gene: 5. The germline V gene has CDR1 LNHNV and CDR2 YYDKDF (reference sequence). The CDR3 sequence is 15 residues long. As DNA, the CDR3 is TGTGCCACCAGCAGACCCTCGACTAGCGGCTACGAGCAGTACTTC. As protein: CATSRPSTSGYEQYF.

Many counts were recorded for this clonotype. The chain recombines TRBV29-1 with TRBJ2-7; no reliable D call. Trimming took off 4 bases at V and 0 bases at J, with 10 bases between the two ends. The germline V gene encodes CDR1 SQVTM and CDR2 ANQGSEA. The CDR3 totals 13 residues. CDR3 DNA sequence: TGCAGCGTTGCCGGGCCAAGCTCCTACGAGCAGTACTTC. As protein: CSVAGPSSYEQYF.

The chain has TRBV7-2 and TRBJ2-4; a weak D match, TRBD1 (6 bases). CDR3 length: 15 residues. V lost 1 base and J lost 7, with 14 bases in between. Germline-derived CDR1 and CDR2 are SGHTA and FQGNSA. The CDR3 nucleotides read TGTGCCAGCAGCTTAGGTTTAGGGGGACCGAACATTCAGTACTTC. This translates into CASSLGLGGPNIQYF. The full variable domain, rest sourced from reference TRBV7-2 and TRBJ2-4, is GAGVSQSPSNKVTEKGKDVELRCDPISGHTALYWYRQSLGQGLEFLIYFQGNSAPDKSGLPSDRFSAERTGGSVSTLTIQRTQQEDSAVYLCASSLGLGGPNIQYFGAGTRLSVL.

This clonotype was recorded a few times. The chain uses TRBV5-4 and TRBJ2-5, with a tentative D call TRBD1 (6 bases). Trimming cost V 0 bases and J 4 bases, with 16 bases left between them. The germline gives CDR1 SGHNT, CDR2 YYREEE (reference sequence). This CDR3 is 16 amino acids long. The CDR3 sequence is CASSLASQSRGETQYF. The CDR3 bases are TGTGCCAGCAGCTTGGCTTCGCAGTCCAGGGGAGAGACCCAGTACTTC.

The chain recombines TRBV7-2 with TRBJ2-1; the D is unclear. V was cut by 0 bases and J by 10 bases, with 10 bases left in between. Germline V gives CDR1 SGHTA, CDR2 FQGNSA. This CDR3 is built from 13 residues. CDR3 in amino acids: CASSLAPGKEQFF. For the CDR3, the DNA is TGTGCCAGCAGCTTAGCCCCGGGTAAGGAGCAGTTCTTC.

V usage is TRBV6-5 and J usage is TRBJ2-1; 9 bases are shared with TRBD1. This CDR3 is built from 19 residues. Germline V gives CDR1 MNHEY, CDR2 SVGAGI. The J segment lost 8 bases and the V segment lost 2 bases, leaving 19 bases of the junction unmatched. The CDR3 DNA sequence: TGTGCCAGCAGTTACACCGGGAAGATGACAGGGGGAAGTCGCGATGAGCAGTTCTTC. This gives the protein CASSYTGKMTGGSRDEQFF.

This clonotype was counted between two and nine times. The V gene is TRBV28, the J gene TRBJ1-5; TRBD1 matches at 8 bases. V lost 7 bases to trimming and J lost 11 bases; unmatched junction nucleotides: 13. Germline CDR1 is MDHEN and CDR2 is SYDVKM. CDR3 length: 14 amino acids. CDR3 sequence: CASTPGQGRLAQHF. The CDR3 DNA sequence: TGTGCCAGCACCCCCGGACAGGGACGATTGGCCCAGCATTTT.

The V and J genes are TRBV28 and TRBJ1-2, with D maybe TRBD1 (5 bases). Germline V lookup: CDR1 MDHEN, CDR2 SYDVKM. Trimming removed 5 bases at V and 8 bases at J, with 24 bases between. The CDR3 consists of 16 residues. CDR3 region: CASSVGAGPMIFGYTF. DNA of the CDR3: TGTGCCAGCAGTGTAGGGGCAGGGCCGATGATCTTCGGCTACACCTTC.

The sample holds many counts of this clonotype. The chain uses TRBV21-1 and TRBJ2-4; the table's D call, TRBD1, has no DNA check behind it. TRBV21-1 is a recognized pseudogene. This CDR3 comprises 17 residues. For the CDR3, the DNA is TGTGCCAGCAGCTCCACCGTACAGGGTTCTACCAAAAACATTCAGTACTTC. Translating it yields CASSSTVQGSTKNIQYF.

This clonotype was detected a few times. The chain carries TRBV28 and TRBJ2-7; unclear D gene. V was clipped by 6 bases and J by 6 bases, with 15 bases between them. The CDR3 has 13 amino acids. From germline, CDR1 is MDHEN and CDR2 SYDVKM. CDR3 in amino acids: CASRGHGESEQYF. The CDR3 DNA reads as TGTGCCAGCAGAGGGCATGGAGAGTCCGAGCAGTACTTC.

The chain employs TRBV7-2 and TRBJ2-1; the D gene is possibly TRBD2 (5 bases). Trimming removed 1 base at V and 5 bases at J, with 12 bases between. There are 15 residues in the CDR3. Per the germline V gene, CDR1 is SGHTA and CDR2 is FQGNSA. The CDR3 protein is CASSLVGNADNEQFF. The CDR3 DNA is TGTGCCAGCAGCTTAGTCGGGAACGCGGACAATGAGCAGTTCTTC.

Many counts were recorded for this clonotype. This chain uses TRBV6-5 with TRBJ1-1; D is ambiguous. CDR3 size: 12 residues. V lost 11 bases to trimming and J lost 4 bases, with 14 bases between them. The V gene's germline CDR1 is MNHEY and CDR2 SVGAGI. CDR3 sequence (DNA): TGTGCCGCACCTCCCCTGGGCACTGAAGCTTTCTTT. Amino acid sequence: CAAPPLGTEAFF.

This clonotype was found a few times. The chain recombines TRBV7-2 with TRBJ2-1, with D maybe TRBD1 (6 bases). V was shortened by 5 bases and J by 8 bases, with 19 bases between the two germline ends. CDR1 is SGHTA and CDR2 is FQGNSA in the germline V gene. The CDR3 spans 15 residues. CDR3: CASSHKRGIADEQFF. CDR3 nucleotides: TGTGCCAGCAGCCACAAAAGGGGGATTGCGGATGAGCAGTTCTTC.

To note about this clonotype: Compared with germline, one end of the junction differs, possibly owing to a read error. J is TRBJ2-7 and V is TRBV5-6; TRBD2 agrees at 11 bases. This CDR3 is built from 15 residues. Germline assignment: CDR1 SGHDT and CDR2 YYEEEE. DNA for the CDR3: TGTGCCAGCAGCCGCGGGACTAGCGGATACTACGTGCAGTACTTC. Protein sequence: CASSRGTSGYYVQYF.

This clonotype has ten or more counts. The J gene is TRBJ2-7, the V gene TRBV7-9; D possibly uses TRBD1 or TRBD2 (5 bases each). Trimming took off 4 bases at V and 0 bases at J, with 10 bases between the two ends. From germline, CDR1 is SEHNR and CDR2 FQNEAQ (reference sequence). This CDR3 comprises 14 residues. CDR3 sequence reads: CASSSGATSYEQYF. In DNA form, the CDR3 reads TGTGCCAGCAGCTCCGGGGCTACCTCCTACGAGCAGTACTTC.

This clonotype has a handful of counts. The chain uses TRBV5-4 and TRBJ1-1; D is unclear. CDR1 and CDR2 from the germline V gene are SGHNT and YYREEE (reference sequence). The CDR3 is 15 amino acids. Trimming removed 3 bases at V and 4 bases at J, with 16 bases between. The CDR3 loop reads CASSSIGHRGTEAFF. The CDR3 coding sequence is TGTGCCAGCAGCTCTATAGGGCATCGGGGCACTGAAGCTTTCTTT.

On this clonotype: At one of its ends the junction is not consistent with the germline gene, which may arise from a read error. CDR3 sequence: CASSQGEIRRTGGSRSF. CDR3 DNA: TGTGCCAGCAGCCAAGGAGAAATTAGGCGGACAGGGGGTTCCCGCAGCTTC. The chain couples TRBV3-1 to TRBJ2-7; 10 positions match TRBD1. This CDR3 contains 17 residues. Germline CDR1 and CDR2: LGHDT and YNNKEL (reference sequence).

This clonotype was recorded many times. This sequence joins TRBV20-1 and TRBJ2-7, with 10 bases aligning to TRBD2. Trimming cost V 3 bases and J 5 bases; bases outside gene matches: 10. The CDR3 covers 15 residues. The germline V gene has CDR1 DFQATT and CDR2 SNEGSKA (reference sequence). CDR3 DNA sequence: TGCAGTGCTAGGAAGGGGACTAGCGCCTGGAACGAGCAGTACTTC. Amino acid sequence: CSARKGTSAWNEQYF.

This chain links TRBV20-1 with TRBJ2-7, with D perhaps TRBD1 or TRBD2 (5 bases each). The CDR3 loop spans 13 amino acids. Trimming pared 3 bases from V and 3 bases from J, leaving 12 bases between. Germline CDR1 DFQATT, CDR2 SNEGSKA (reference sequence). Here the CDR3 reads CSARVRGHYEQYF. CDR3 in DNA: TGCAGTGCTAGGGTCCGGGGCCACTACGAGCAGTACTTC.

The chain couples TRBV12-3 or TRBV12-4 to TRBJ2-7; perhaps TRBD1 as D (6 bases). V lost 5 bases and J lost 0, with 11 bases in between. This CDR3 contains 14 residues. The DNA of the CDR3 is TGTGCCAGCAGTGTCGGGACAACCTCCTACGAGCAGTACTTC. Translating gives CASSVGTTSYEQYF.

This clonotype has just a few counts. The V and J genes are TRBV18 and TRBJ1-6; no reliable D call. CDR3 length: 13 residues. The germline CDR1 and CDR2 sequences are KGHSH and LQKENI. Trimming left V 5 bases short and J 8 bases short, with 10 bases between. This CDR3 is CASSSRSDSPLHF. CDR3 nucleotide sequence: TGTGCCAGCTCATCTCGATCGGATTCACCCCTCCACTTT.

J is TRBJ2-3 and V is TRBV5-5, with 7 bases that match TRBD1. The CDR3 totals 15 residues. Germline assignment: CDR1 SGHKS and CDR2 YYEKEE (reference sequence). J lost 3 bases, V lost 0 bases, and 4 bases had no gene match. CDR3 region: CASSLVQGPTDTQYF. As DNA, the CDR3 is TGTGCCAGCAGCTTGGTACAGGGGCCTACAGATACGCAGTATTTT.